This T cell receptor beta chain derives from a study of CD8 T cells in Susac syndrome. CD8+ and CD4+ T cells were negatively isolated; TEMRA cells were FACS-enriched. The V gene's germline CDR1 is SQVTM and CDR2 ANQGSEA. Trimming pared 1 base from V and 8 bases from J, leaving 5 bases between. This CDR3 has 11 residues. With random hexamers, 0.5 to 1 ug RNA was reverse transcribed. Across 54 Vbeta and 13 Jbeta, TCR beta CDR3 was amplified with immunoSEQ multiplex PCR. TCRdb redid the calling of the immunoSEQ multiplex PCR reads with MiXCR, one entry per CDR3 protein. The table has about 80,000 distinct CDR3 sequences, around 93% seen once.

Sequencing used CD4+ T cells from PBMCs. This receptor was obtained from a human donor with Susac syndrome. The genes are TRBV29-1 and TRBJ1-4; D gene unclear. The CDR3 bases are TGCAGCGTTGAAGGTCCAGAAAAACTGTTTTTT. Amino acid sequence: CSVEGPEKLFF. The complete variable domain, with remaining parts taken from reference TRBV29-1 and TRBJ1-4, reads SAVISQKPSRDICQRGTSLTIQCQVDSQVTMMFWYRQQPGQSLTLIATANQGSEATYESGFVIDKFPISRPNLTFSTLTVSNMSPEDSSIYLCSVEGPEKLFFGSGTQLSVL.